These T cell receptor beta chains were read from a single sample in a study of breast tumors, draining lymph nodes, adjacent tissues. TCRdb independently ran MiXCR on the multiplex PCR reads; one entry per CDR3 protein. This table holds under 150,000 distinct CDR3 sequences, 20% to 25% found once. Sequenced material: axillary lymph node tissue. The receptors shown here come from a female donor with breast cancer. Some clones in this sample may be carry-over from other donors' samples. Each CDR3 is given with its conserved first and last residue. A D gene is named only where the DNA matches it firmly. Size is stated for part of the rows, as once, few or many counts, or as a class when the clone is expanded.

D	J	V	size	CDR3	DNA
TRBD1	TRBJ2-5	TRBV6-1	many	CASSVEGQGGETQYF	TGTGCCAGCAGTGTGGAGGGACAGGGAGGGGAGACCCAGTACTTC
.	TRBJ2-2	TRBV18	many	CASSPFRDTNTGELFF	TGTGCCAGCTCACCTTTCCGAGACACCAACACCGGGGAGCTGTTTTTT
TRBD2	TRBJ2-7	TRBV19	many	CASSTTSGSYEQYF	TGTGCCAGTAGTACGACTAGCGGGTCCTACGAGCAGTACTTC
.	TRBJ2-7	TRBV6-6	many	CASSHRGVYEQYF	TGTGCCAGCAGTCACCGGGGCGTCTACGAGCAGTACTTC
.	TRBJ2-3	TRBV6-1	many	CASKGPGTDTQYF	TGTGCCAGCAAGGGCCCTGGCACAGATACGCAGTATTTT
.	TRBJ2-2	TRBV19	many	CASTPPPGTLNTGELFF	TGTGCCAGTACCCCCCCACCCGGGACACTGAACACCGGGGAGCTGTTTTTT
.	TRBJ2-5	TRBV11-1	many	CASSVDTYQETQYF	TGTGCCAGCAGCGTCGACACGTACCAAGAGACCCAGTACTTC
.	TRBJ2-7	TRBV19	many	CASSTNRYEQYF	TGTGCCAGTAGTACCAACCGGTACGAGCAGTACTTC
.	TRBJ1-4	TRBV7-2	many	CASSLTSTNEKLFF	TGTGCCAGCAGCTTAACATCAACTAATGAAAAACTGTTTTTT
.	TRBJ2-7	TRBV14	many	CASSQARGGEQYF	TGTGCCAGCAGCCAAGCCCGAGGAGGAGAGCAGTACTTC
TRBD1	TRBJ2-2	TRBV2	many	CATTRWDRATHRDTGELFF	TGTGCCACCACGCGGTGGGACAGGGCGACCCATCGGGACACCGGGGAGCTGTTTTTT
.	TRBJ1-2	TRBV25-1	many	CASSELGLGVSDSYGYTF	TGTGCCAGCAGTGAATTGGGTCTTGGGGTTAGCGACAGCTATGGCTACACCTTC
.	TRBJ1-2	TRBV12-3/TRBV12-4	many	CASSLGVGYTF	TGTGCCAGCAGTTTGGGGGTTGGCTACACCTTC
TRBD1	TRBJ2-7	TRBV28	many	CASRAGGSEQYF	TGTGCCAGCAGGGCAGGGGGCAGTGAGCAGTACTTC
.	TRBJ2-7	TRBV2	many	CASSRPGRHEQYF	TGTGCCAGCAGTCGTCCGGGACGCCACGAGCAGTACTTC
.	TRBJ2-3	TRBV5-4	many	CASSFLATPGADTQYF	TGTGCCAGCAGCTTCCTCGCTACACCAGGTGCAGATACGCAGTATTTT
TRBD1	TRBJ2-5	TRBV12-3/TRBV12-4	many	CASSSTGGETQYF	TGTGCCAGCAGTTCAACAGGGGGGGAGACCCAGTACTTC
.	TRBJ2-3	TRBV7-6	many	CASGRLSGTDTQYF	TGTGCCAGTGGACGGTTATCAGGCACAGATACGCAGTATTTT
.	TRBJ2-5	TRBV4-1	many	CASSRLLVGETQYF	TGCGCCAGCAGCCGACTCCTAGTAGGAGAGACCCAGTACTTC
.	TRBJ2-2	TRBV12-3/TRBV12-4	many	CASSFWSTGELFF	TGTGCCAGCAGTTTTTGGAGCACCGGGGAGCTGTTTTTT
TRBD2	TRBJ2-7	TRBV20-1	.	CSARQVGLAGVGSSYEQYF	TGCAGTGCTAGACAGGTGGGGCTAGCGGGAGTGGGGAGCTCCTACGAGCAGTACTTC
.	TRBJ1-4	TRBV6-1	few	CASRGLFNEKLFF	TGTGCCAGCAGGGGACTATTTAATGAAAAACTGTTTTTT
.	TRBJ2-3	TRBV5-1	many	CASKRADTGSADTQYF	TGCGCCAGCAAGAGGGCGGATACAGGGAGTGCCGATACGCAGTATTTT
TRBD1	TRBJ2-7	TRBV19	many	CASSRFGTGALWSYEQYF	TGTGCCAGTAGTAGGTTCGGGACAGGGGCCCTCTGGAGCTACGAGCAGTACTTC
.	TRBJ1-6	TRBV5-1	many	CASSLGYKKDSPLHF	TGCGCCAGCAGCTTGGGATATAAGAAGGATTCACCCCTCCACTTT
.	TRBJ2-1	TRBV24-1	many	CATSDSGAYNEQFF	TGTGCCACCAGTGATTCCGGGGCCTACAATGAGCAGTTCTTC
.	TRBJ2-3	TRBV12-3/TRBV12-4	many	CASSLPSTDTQYF	TGTGCCAGCAGCCTCCCTAGCACAGATACGCAGTATTTT
.	TRBJ2-1	TRBV11-2	many	CASSLMNEQFF	TGTGCCAGCAGCTTAATGAATGAGCAGTTCTTC